Presented here are 3 T cell receptor beta chains from one specimen sequenced in a study of breast tumors, draining lymph nodes, adjacent tissues. TCRdb used MiXCR to reprocess the multiplex PCR reads, holding one entry per CDR3 protein. Of fewer than 150,000 distinct CDR3 sequences listed, 21% were seen once; the top ten hold around 2.2%. Samples came from axillary lymph nodes draining the breast cancer. The sequenced material came from axillary lymph node tissue. The origin of the receptors is a female donor with breast cancer. Some clones in this sample may be carry-over from other donors' samples.

The genes are TRBV4-2 and TRBJ2-7; 13 nucleotides match TRBD2. V lost 0 bases to trimming and J lost 3 bases; unmatched junction nucleotides: 5. In germline, CDR1 is LGHNA, CDR2 YNFKEQ. The CDR3 is made up of 17 amino acids. CDR3 in DNA: TGTGCCAGCAGCCAAGATGTATGGACTAGCGGGAGCTACGAGCAGTACTTC. This gives the protein CASSQDVWTSGSYEQYF.

This clonotype came up a few times. The CDR3 DNA reads TGTGCCAGCCAACAGGGGGCAGGAAAACTGTTTTTT. This sequence encodes CASQQGAGKLFF. This sequence joins TRBV28 and TRBJ1-4; 9 positions match TRBD1. The CDR3 length is 12 residues. Per germline, CDR1 MDHEN and CDR2 SYDVKM. With V trimmed by 8 bases and J by 10 bases, 5 bases remained unmatched. Together with reference TRBV28 and TRBJ1-4, the CDR3 gives the full variable domain: DVKVTQSSRYLVKRTGEKVFLECVQDMDHENMFWYRQDPGLGLRLIYFSYDVKMKEKGDIPEGYSVSREKKERFSLILESASTNQTSMYLCASQQGAGKLFFGSGTQLSVL.

The table lists this clonotype with many counts. The V call is TRBV20-1, the J call TRBJ2-1; D is perhaps TRBD1 or TRBD2 (5 bases each). Trimming stripped 4 bases from V and 0 bases from J, with 13 bases between. The CDR3 runs 15 residues. Germline loops: CDR1 DFQATT, CDR2 SNEGSKA (reference sequence). In DNA, the CDR3 is TGCAGTGCTAATTGGGGGAAACGCTCCTACAATGAGCAGTTCTTC. Protein sequence: CSANWGKRSYNEQFF.